These 26 T cell receptor beta chains originate from one sample sequenced in a study of patients and donors after allogeneic stem cell transplantation. MiXCR, run by TCRdb on the RT-PCR reads, gives a single entry per CDR3 protein. The sample gives about 960,000 distinct CDR3 sequences, roughly 17% of which show up once; approximately 5.9% is in the top ten. The sequencing input was blood, either unsorted or a sorted T cell fraction (not recorded which). The receptors originated from a human donor who was either an allogeneic HSCT recipient or a stem cell or donor lymphocyte infusion donor (not recorded which). It is not recorded whose cells these are; they may come from a transplant donor.

In DNA form, the CDR3 reads TGTGCCACCAGTACCCCTAGCGGGAGTCAGGACACCGGGGAGCTGTTTTTT. It is translated as CATSTPSGSQDTGELFF. J is TRBJ2-2 and V is TRBV24-1; 10 bases are shared with TRBD2. The CDR3 contains 17 residues. V shed 6 bases, J shed 3 bases, and the junction held 9 bases outside the gene matches. Germline lookup yields CDR1 KGHDR and CDR2 SFDVKD.

This clonotype came up many times. The chain recombines TRBV7-8 with TRBJ2-1, with 7 positions matching TRBD1. The junction had 2 bases not matched to a gene; V was cut back by 3 bases and J by 0 bases. In germline, CDR1 is SGHVS, CDR2 FQNEAQ. The CDR3 contains 15 residues. The CDR3: CASSFGDSSYNEQFF. CDR3 bases: TGTGCCAGCAGCTTTGGGGACAGCTCCTACAATGAGCAGTTCTTC.

V gene TRBV29-1 combines with J gene TRBJ1-1, with no clear D. The ends were cut back, 3 bases at V and 5 bases at J, with 10 bases in the middle. The CDR3 totals 12 residues. Germline CDR1 SQVTM, CDR2 ANQGSEA. DNA of the CDR3: TGCAGCGTTGACACCCGGGAGACTGAAGCTTTCTTT. Protein product: CSVDTRETEAFF.

Ten or more counts support this clonotype. This sequence joins TRBV5-1 and TRBJ2-7, with D perhaps being TRBD1 or TRBD2 (5 bases each). V gave up 1 base and J gave up 0 bases, with 11 bases separating them. The V gene's germline CDR1 is SGHRS and CDR2 YFSETQ. The CDR3 spans 15 residues. CDR3 amino acids: CASSLLGTPSYEQYF. The CDR3 region has the DNA TGCGCCAGCAGCTTGCTGGGGACCCCCTCCTACGAGCAGTACTTC.

The genes are TRBV2 and TRBJ2-2; no clear D gene. The CDR3 runs 16 residues. Trimming stripped 5 bases from V and 4 bases from J, with 17 bases between. CDR1 and CDR2 (germline): SNHLY, FYNNEI. The CDR3 sequence: CASSYPPPEITGELFF. In DNA, the CDR3 is TGTGCCAGCAGTTACCCGCCCCCGGAAATCACCGGGGAGCTGTTTTTT.

This clonotype was seen a handful of times. V gene TRBV4-3 combines with J gene TRBJ2-2; the D is unclear. Germline lookup yields CDR1 LGHNA and CDR2 YSLEER. Trimming shortened V by 2 bases and J by 0 bases, and 10 bases separated the two germline ends. CDR3 length: 16 amino acids. The CDR3 spells CASSQFPGTNTGELFF. For the CDR3, the DNA is TGCGCCAGCAGCCAATTCCCGGGCACGAACACCGGGGAGCTGTTTTTT.

This clonotype has a handful of counts. This chain joins TRBV20-1 and TRBJ1-6; D is undetermined. The CDR3 extends over 12 amino acids. The V and J ends lost 3 bases and 8 bases respectively, with 8 bases between them. Germline loops: CDR1 DFQATT, CDR2 SNEGSKA (reference sequence). The CDR3 DNA reads TGCAGTGCTAGGACGGGCGATTCACCCCTCCACTTT. Translating gives CSARTGDSPLHF.

The chain combines TRBV12-3 or TRBV12-4 with TRBJ1-6, with a tentative D call TRBD1 (5 bases). The CDR3 spans 14 residues. The V gene lost 5 bases and the J gene lost 10 bases, with 15 bases spanning the gap. This CDR3 reads CASSLRGERSPLHF. CDR3 coding DNA: TGTGCCAGCAGTCTTCGGGGGGAAAGGTCACCCCTCCACTTT.

This clonotype occurred many times. The chain recombines TRBV12-3 or TRBV12-4 with TRBJ2-1; TRBD1 matches at 7 bases. The CDR3 consists of 14 residues. The V and J ends lost 6 bases and 9 bases, in that order; junction bases with no gene match: 11. The CDR3 loop reads CASRTTGLIGEQFF. The CDR3 bases are TGTGCCAGCAGGACGACAGGGCTGATCGGTGAGCAGTTCTTC.

J is TRBJ1-2 and V is TRBV24-1, with D uncertain. The CDR3 runs to 13 residues. V was cut by 6 bases and J by 4 bases, with 11 bases left in between. Germline CDR1 reads KGHDR; CDR2 reads SFDVKD. Here the CDR3 DNA reads TGTGCCACCAGTTCCGGGGTCGGCTATGGCTACACCTTC. Its protein product is CATSSGVGYGYTF.

The chain has TRBV10-3 and TRBJ2-2; D is unclear. V dropped 2 bases and J dropped 2 bases, with 12 bases sitting between them. Germline CDR1 is ENHRY and CDR2 is SYGVKD. CDR3 length: 16 amino acids. CDR3 loop: CAISEGRQLNTGELFF. The DNA of the CDR3 is TGTGCCATCAGTGAGGGAAGGCAGCTAAACACCGGGGAGCTGTTTTTT.

The V gene is TRBV6-2 or TRBV6-3, the J gene TRBJ2-1; 13 nucleotides align to TRBD2. CDR3 length equals 16 residues. V lost 5 bases and J lost 5; bases outside the gene matches: 6. Germline values: CDR1 MNHEY, CDR2 SVGEGT. CDR3 amino acids: CASSNPTSGGNNEQFF. CDR3 DNA: TGTGCCAGCAGTAACCCGACTAGCGGGGGGAACAATGAGCAGTTCTTC.

This clonotype was seen only a few times. The V call is TRBV20-1, the J call TRBJ1-5; 9 bases are a match to TRBD1. The CDR3 is made up of 17 amino acids. The germline V gene has CDR1 DFQATT and CDR2 SNEGSKA (reference sequence). With 5 bases clipped from V and 0 bases from J, the junction kept 11 bases outside the gene matches. The CDR3 sequence is CSADSGTGHYSNQPQHF. CDR3 nucleotides: TGCAGTGCTGACTCCGGGACAGGGCACTATAGCAATCAGCCCCAGCATTTT.

The chain carries TRBV10-3 and TRBJ2-1, with 10 bases fitting TRBD2. The CDR3 runs to 16 residues. Losses at the gene ends were 3 bases for V and 5 bases for J; bases not matched to a gene: 7. Germline V gene lookup returns CDR1 ENHRY and CDR2 SYGVKD. The CDR3 reads CAISDFSGGKNNEQFF. In DNA form, the CDR3 reads TGTGCCATCAGTGATTTTAGCGGGGGGAAGAACAATGAGCAGTTCTTC.

The table lists this clonotype with a few counts. The gene calls are TRBV11-1 and TRBJ2-3; TRBD2 matches 8 bases. This CDR3 is 17 amino acids long. After removal of 5 bases from V and 1 base from J, the junction contained 11 bases not matched to a gene. Germline V gives CDR1 SGHAT, CDR2 FQDESV (reference sequence). CDR3 sequence: CASSRLKGLGGTDTQYF. CDR3 DNA: TGTGCCAGCAGCAGACTAAAGGGACTAGGGGGCACAGATACGCAGTATTTT. Full variable domain (remainder filled in from reference TRBV11-1 and TRBJ2-3): EAEVAQSPRYKITEKSQAVAFWCDPISGHATLYWYRQILGQGPELLVQFQDESVVDDSQLPKDRFSAERLKGVDSTLKIQPAELGDSAMYLCASSRLKGLGGTDTQYFGPGTRLTVL.

In its sample, this clonotype was seen a few times. The J gene is TRBJ2-3, the V gene TRBV20-1; D may correspond to TRBD1 or TRBD2 (5 bases each). Looked up from germline, CDR1 is DFQATT and CDR2 is SNEGSKA (reference sequence). This CDR3 comprises 13 residues. The V and J ends lost 6 bases and 1 base respectively, with 11 bases between them. The CDR3 sequence: CSAGVPRTDTQYF. The CDR3 DNA reads TGCAGTGCGGGGGTTCCACGCACAGATACGCAGTATTTT.

This clonotype was detected only once. V is TRBV25-1 and J is TRBJ2-5; 9 nucleotides align to TRBD1. The CDR3 has 15 amino acids. Unmatched junction bases numbered 3, after V lost 1 base and J lost 3 bases. Germline assignment: CDR1 MGHDK and CDR2 SYGVNS. Here the CDR3 DNA reads TGTGCCAGCAGTGAATCTGGACAGGGGAAAGAGACCCAGTACTTC. Translation gives CASSESGQGKETQYF.

This rearrangement joins TRBV11-2 to TRBJ2-3; D not certain. V dropped 5 bases and J dropped 2 bases, with 11 bases sitting between them. The CDR3 runs to 14 residues. CDR1 is SGHAT, CDR2 FQNNGV, per germline. CDR3 sequence reads: CASSPARNTDTQYF. CDR3 bases: TGTGCCAGCAGCCCGGCGCGCAACACAGATACGCAGTATTTT.

The chain carries TRBV20-1 and TRBJ2-1, with TRBD2 matching over 8 bases. V was clipped by 1 base and J by 4 bases; unmatched bases: 3. The CDR3 is made up of 14 amino acids. The germline CDR1 and CDR2 sequences are DFQATT and SNEGSKA (reference sequence). The CDR3 DNA reads as TGCAGTGCTAGAGGGCGGGGGGTTTACAATGAGCAGTTCTTC. Protein: CSARGRGVYNEQFF.

This chain links TRBV3-1 with TRBJ1-2; a weak D match, TRBD1 (5 bases). This CDR3 contains 15 residues. CDR1 is LGHDT and CDR2 is YNNKEL in the germline V gene (reference sequence). Trimming left V 0 bases short and J 8 bases short, with 16 bases between. The CDR3 is CASSQEGSGMRGYTF. The CDR3 DNA sequence: TGTGCCAGCAGCCAAGAGGGATCAGGGATGAGAGGCTACACCTTC.

V and J are TRBV4-1 and TRBJ1-4; 8 nucleotides align to TRBD1. The CDR3 is made up of 16 amino acids. The trim removed 1 base at V and 8 bases at J, leaving 9 bases unmatched. From germline, CDR1 is MGHRA and CDR2 YSYEKL. The CDR3 here is CASSQVTRRGLEKLFF. CDR3 in DNA: TGCGCCAGCAGCCAAGTGACTCGCAGGGGGCTCGAAAAACTGTTTTTT.

This clonotype was seen more than once but under ten times. The V gene is TRBV12-3 or TRBV12-4, the J gene TRBJ2-6; D uncertain. This CDR3 has 16 residues. Trimming removed 1 base from V and 4 bases from J, with 11 bases in between. DNA of the CDR3: TGTGCCAGCAGTTTAGGGACCCGGCTGGGGGCCAACGTCCTGACTTTC. Its protein is CASSLGTRLGANVLTF.

V gene TRBV9 combines with J gene TRBJ2-7; 8 bases are a match to TRBD1. Losses at the gene ends were 4 bases for V and 4 bases for J; bases not matched to a gene: 10. CDR1 and CDR2 (germline): SGDLS, YYNGEE. CDR3 size: 15 residues. For the CDR3, the DNA is TGTGCCAGCAGCCCCCGGACAGGGATTGTGTACGAGCAGTACTTC. The encoded protein is CASSPRTGIVYEQYF.

This clonotype was seen a few times. The V and J genes are TRBV24-1 and TRBJ1-4, with 11 bases aligning to TRBD1. V shed 1 base, J shed 8 bases, and the junction held 5 bases outside the gene matches. In germline, CDR1 is KGHDR, CDR2 SFDVKD. The CDR3 runs 16 residues. CDR3 sequence (DNA): TGTGCCACCAGTGATTTTCCCGGGACAGGGGGAGAAAAACTGTTTTTT. Protein: CATSDFPGTGGEKLFF.

This clonotype has just a few counts. The V call is TRBV2, the J call TRBJ2-1; D might be TRBD2 (5 bases). Germline V gene data show CDR1 as SNHLY and CDR2 as FYNNEI. This CDR3 has 13 residues. The V and J ends lost 2 bases and 6 bases respectively, with 8 bases between them. CDR3 DNA: TGTGCCAGCAGTGAAAGAGGGCCCAATGAGCAGTTCTTC. Translation gives CASSERGPNEQFF.

This clonotype appeared once. The chain carries TRBV5-5 and TRBJ1-1; D is perhaps TRBD1 (6 bases). Germline V gene lookup returns CDR1 SGHKS and CDR2 YYEKEE (reference sequence). This CDR3 is 16 amino acids long. The ends were cut back, 1 base at V and 4 bases at J, with 17 bases in the middle. The CDR3 DNA reads as TGTGCCAGCAGCTTGCATGGGCTGGGGGGCCCCACTGAAGCTTTCTTT. Translating gives CASSLHGLGGPTEAFF.